The 13 T cell receptor beta chains below were found in one sample sequenced in a study of T cell responses to AZD1222 COVID-19 vaccine. Sequencing was performed with immunoSEQ multiplex PCR; in TCRdb, only in-frame clones are kept and a portion is missing. The table includes under 200,000 clones, less than 95% detected once. The specimen was peripheral blood, collected on day 0 of AZD1222 vaccination. These receptors originate from an adult in good health.

The chain joins TRBV28 to TRBJ1-3, with D unresolved. V was pared by 4 bases and J by 2 bases, with 9 bases between. The CDR3 is 14 amino acids. Germline CDR1 and CDR2: MDHEN and SYDVKM. The CDR3 DNA sequence: TGTGCCAGCAGTTCGGGATTTCCTGGAAACACCATATATTTT. Translated, it gives CASSSGFPGNTIYF. The full variable domain, completed using reference TRBV28 and TRBJ1-3, is DVKVTQSSRYLVKRTGEKVFLECVQDMDHENMFWYRQDPGLGLRLIYFSYDVKMKEKGDIPEGYSVSREKKERFSLILESASTNQTSMYLCASSSGFPGNTIYFGEGSWLTVV.

The chain uses TRBV15 and TRBJ2-1, with a weak D call TRBD1 (6 bases). V was shortened by 3 bases and J by 1 base, with 13 bases between the two germline ends. Germline V gene data show CDR1 as LNHNV and CDR2 as YYDKDF (reference sequence). This CDR3 has 16 residues. This CDR3 reads CATSRRQVASYNEQFF. CDR3 nucleotides: TGTGCCACCAGCAGGAGACAGGTCGCGTCCTACAATGAGCAGTTCTTC.

This chain links TRBV11-2 with TRBJ2-7; tentative D call: TRBD2 (5 bases). V lost 0 bases and J lost 0, with 9 bases in between. CDR1 and CDR2 from the germline V gene are SGHAT and FQNNGV. The CDR3 totals 15 residues. Here the CDR3 reads CASSLEDWSSYEQYF. The CDR3 coding sequence is TGTGCCAGCAGCTTAGAGGACTGGAGCTCCTACGAGCAGTACTTC.

V is TRBV24-1 and J is TRBJ1-4; D remains ambiguous. CDR3 length equals 16 residues. V was clipped by 9 bases and J by 8 bases, with 24 bases between them. CDR1 is KGHDR, CDR2 SFDVKD, per germline. DNA of the CDR3: TGTGCCACCCGGGAGGCAGTGCCCCAACTAGGCGAAAAACTGTTTTTT. It is translated as CATREAVPQLGEKLFF.

This chain uses TRBV5-1 with TRBJ1-4; D perhaps matches TRBD1 (6 bases). Germline CDR1 reads SGHRS; CDR2 reads YFSETQ. The CDR3 has 16 residues. Trimming removed 5 bases at V and 5 bases at J, with 19 bases between. The CDR3 here is CASSPGAGTMNEKLFF. The CDR3 coding sequence is TGCGCCAGCAGTCCGGGGGCAGGAACGATGAATGAAAAACTGTTTTTT.

The CDR3 DNA sequence: TGTGCCAGTAGGGGGACAGGGGGCACCGAAAAACTGTTTTTT. Its translation is CASRGTGGTEKLFF. V usage is TRBV19 and J usage is TRBJ1-4, with 12 nucleotides matching TRBD1. This CDR3 contains 14 residues. Germline lookup yields CDR1 LNHDA and CDR2 SQIVND (reference sequence). Losses at the gene ends were 6 bases for V and 8 bases for J; bases not matched to a gene: 4.

The chain is built from TRBV7-9 and TRBJ1-4; no definite D call. The CDR3 has 15 residues. Germline V CDR1 and CDR2: SEHNR, FQNEAQ (reference sequence). V lost 1 base and J lost 6, with 12 bases in between. CDR3 protein: CASSLVARSDEKLFF. The CDR3, as DNA: TGTGCCAGCAGCTTAGTAGCCCGGTCGGATGAAAAACTGTTTTTT.

This chain connects TRBV2 to TRBJ1-2, with D perhaps TRBD1 (6 bases). The CDR3 has 12 amino acids. Germline CDR1 and CDR2: SNHLY and FYNNEI. Trimming removed 9 bases from V and 6 bases from J, with 14 bases in between. The CDR3 bases are TGTGCCAGTCGACAGGTATCCGATGGCTACACCTTC. It specifies CASRQVSDGYTF.

V usage is TRBV18 and J usage is TRBJ2-7; D is perhaps TRBD1 or TRBD2 (5 bases each). Trimming took 3 bases from V and 1 from J, leaving 13 bases between them. Germline V gives CDR1 KGHSH, CDR2 LQKENI. The CDR3 extends over 15 amino acids. The DNA for the CDR3 is TGTGCCAGCTCACCCCGGGACGGATCGTCCTACGAGCAGTACTTC. This translates into CASSPRDGSSYEQYF.

This sequence joins TRBV11-2 and TRBJ1-5; no reliable D call. Germline assignment: CDR1 SGHAT and CDR2 FQNNGV. V was pared by 4 bases and J by 1 base, with 8 bases between. There are 14 residues in the CDR3. The CDR3 region has the DNA TGTGCCAGCAGCTGGGCTGGAAGCAATCAGCCCCAGCATTTT. This encodes CASSWAGSNQPQHF.

This CDR3 reads CASSRDGRSPYTF. As DNA, the CDR3 is TGTGCCAGCAGTCGGGACGGGCGAAGCCCCTACACCTTC. V gene TRBV14 combines with J gene TRBJ1-2, with D perhaps TRBD1 (5 bases). V lost 6 bases to trimming and J lost 10 bases, with 18 bases between them. Germline CDR1 reads SGHDN; CDR2 reads FVKESK. The CDR3 totals 13 residues. Full variable domain (missing parts from reference TRBV14 and TRBJ1-2): EAGVTQFPSHSVIEKGQTVTLRCDPISGHDNLYWYRRVMGKEIKFLLHFVKESKQDESGMPNNRFLAERTGGTYSTLKVQPAELEDSGVYFCASSRDGRSPYTFGSGTRLTVV.

The chain employs TRBV12-3 or TRBV12-4 and TRBJ1-1; perhaps TRBD1 as D (5 bases). The CDR3 covers 13 residues. Trimming took off 7 bases at V and 1 base at J, with 10 bases between the two ends. The CDR3 region has the DNA TGTGCCAGCAACCGGGGGTCGAACACTGAAGCTTTCTTT. Translation gives CASNRGSNTEAFF.

This clone was seen just once. V gene TRBV6-5 combines with J gene TRBJ1-1; D unclear. This CDR3 is 13 amino acids long. Germline CDR1 MNHEY, CDR2 SVGAGI. Trimming took 7 bases from V and 2 from J, leaving 11 bases between them. In DNA form, the CDR3 reads TGTGCCAGCATAGGTAATCAAAACACTGAAGCTTTCTTT. Translation gives CASIGNQNTEAFF.